This T cell receptor beta chain derives from a study of regulatory T cells in long-lasting Graves disease. As to time point: newly diagnosed GD, antithyroid drugs for less than 3 months. Preparation of the TCR library used RNA extracted from PBMCs. This clonotype was counted many times. iRepertoire HTBI primers and Arm-PCR of CDR3 regions built TCR beta libraries. One entry per CDR3 protein results from TCRdb running MiXCR on the multiplex PCR reads. The table has about 540,000 distinct CDR3 sequences, around an eighth seen once; the top ten hold 10%. In addition, the sample was reused for a study of T cells in Graves' hyperthyroidism and ophthalmopathy. That report notes: Each diagnosis was grounded in clinical symptoms, serum thyroxine and TRAb, thyroid ultrasound, and orbital computed tomography.

The clonotype comes from a young man with Graves disease. The source was peripheral blood mononuclear cells (PBMCs), collected at new diagnosis, from a patient treated with antithyroid drugs.

The CDR3 nucleotides read TGTGCCAGCAGCCCCCTAGCGTCTAGCACAGATACGCAGTATTTT. It translates to CASSPLASSTDTQYF. V gene TRBV11-1 combines with J gene TRBJ2-3; a possible D gene is TRBD2 (6 bases). Germline CDR1 is SGHAT and CDR2 is FQDESV (reference sequence). The CDR3 is 15 amino acids. V lost 5 bases and J lost 0, with 12 bases in between.